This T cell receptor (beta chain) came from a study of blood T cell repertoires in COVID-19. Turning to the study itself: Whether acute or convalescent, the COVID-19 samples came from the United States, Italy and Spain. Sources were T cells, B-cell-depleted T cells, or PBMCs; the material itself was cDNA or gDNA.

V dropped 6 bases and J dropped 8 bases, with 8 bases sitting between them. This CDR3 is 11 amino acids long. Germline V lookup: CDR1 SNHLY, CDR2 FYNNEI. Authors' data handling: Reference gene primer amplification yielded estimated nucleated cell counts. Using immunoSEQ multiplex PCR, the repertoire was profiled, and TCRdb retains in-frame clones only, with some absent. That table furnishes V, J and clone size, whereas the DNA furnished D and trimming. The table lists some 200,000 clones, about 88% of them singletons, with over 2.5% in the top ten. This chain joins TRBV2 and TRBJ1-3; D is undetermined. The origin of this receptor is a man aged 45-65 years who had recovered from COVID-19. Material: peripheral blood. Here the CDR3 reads CASRAVDTIYF. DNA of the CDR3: TGTGCCAGCAGGGCGGTCGACACCATATATTTT.